Below, 25 T cell receptor beta chains from the same sample are listed, as sequenced in a study of quantifying T cell responses using KT2 cells. Turning to the study itself: TCR alpha and beta constant-region primers primed reverse transcription of RNA.

A single-stranded UMI oligo with SP2 sequence was ligated to cDNA 3' ends. First-round PCR used roughly 4 cycles and beta primers RC1.1 and RC1.2 covering TRBC1 and TRBC2. TCRdb reprocessed the UMI-ligation and nested PCR reads with MiXCR, giving one entry per CDR3 protein. Among about 30,000 distinct CDR3 sequences listed, roughly 8% were seen once. The sequenced sample consisted of PBMCs spiked with cells of the T cell clone KT2. These receptors all come from a human donor.

The V call is TRBV6-5, the J call TRBJ2-3, with D tentatively TRBD1 (7 bases). Germline CDR1 is MNHEY and CDR2 is SVGAGI. The CDR3 consists of 15 residues. Trimming removed 8 bases at V and 7 bases at J, with 22 bases between. The chain's CDR3 is CASGLRGAGHHTQYF. The DNA for the CDR3 is TGTGCCAGCGGCCTCAGGGGGGCAGGTCACCATACGCAGTATTTT.

This clonotype was seen only a few times. This chain connects TRBV12-3 or TRBV12-4 to TRBJ2-7; no firm D call. The CDR3 has 12 amino acids. V lost 3 bases, J lost 6 bases, and 9 bases lay in between. The CDR3 DNA reads TGTGCCAGCAGTTTCGCAGATGCCGAGCAGTACTTC. This encodes CASSFADAEQYF.

This clonotype was counted between two and nine times. V gene TRBV20-1 combines with J gene TRBJ2-2; 7 bases are shared with TRBD2. Germline lookup yields CDR1 DFQATT and CDR2 SNEGSKA (reference sequence). The length of the CDR3 is 14 residues. Trimming removed 5 bases from V and 1 base from J; junction bases left unmatched: 4. CDR3 DNA sequence: TGCAGTGCTTCACAGCGGGAGAACACCGGGGAGCTGTTTTTT. This sequence encodes CSASQRENTGELFF.

This clonotype was detected many times. The J gene is TRBJ1-2, the V gene TRBV29-1, with D perhaps matching TRBD1 (5 bases). V lost 6 bases and J lost 4, with 15 bases in between. The V gene's germline CDR1 is SQVTM and CDR2 ANQGSEA. The CDR3 runs 13 residues. CDR3 residues: CSVDTTALYGYTF. Written as DNA, the CDR3 is TGCAGCGTAGATACGACAGCTCTCTATGGCTACACCTTC.

A few counts support this clonotype. The chain combines TRBV7-6 with TRBJ1-1; D not resolved. This CDR3 contains 15 residues. Trimming cost V 3 bases and J 1 base, with 12 bases left between them. In germline, CDR1 is SGHVS, CDR2 FNYEAQ. CDR3 nucleotides: TGTGCCAGCAGCTTGACAAGCCTTGGGAACACTGAAGCTTTCTTT. Its protein product is CASSLTSLGNTEAFF.

Many counts were recorded for this clonotype. This chain uses TRBV12-3 or TRBV12-4 with TRBJ1-1; D is uncertain. The CDR3 has 13 amino acids. Trimming removed 2 bases at V and 7 bases at J, with 11 bases between. This chain's CDR3 is CASSLTEGFEAFF. The CDR3 nucleotides are TGTGCCAGCAGTTTAACGGAGGGATTTGAAGCTTTCTTT.

This clonotype was observed at least ten times. The V gene is TRBV4-1, the J gene TRBJ1-2, with a possible D match to TRBD1 (6 bases). CDR3 size: 15 residues. The V end lost 4 bases, the J end lost 7 bases, and 19 bases lay between the germline ends. CDR1 and CDR2 from the germline V gene are MGHRA and YSYEKL. For the CDR3, the DNA is TGCGCCAGCAGCCCTCGACCTGGGGGGCGGAGTGGCTACACCTTC. It translates to CASSPRPGGRSGYTF.

This chain links TRBV7-8 with TRBJ2-1; 7 nucleotides line up with TRBD2. V lost 1 base, J lost 1 base, and 4 bases stayed unmatched. This CDR3 comprises 16 residues. The germline V gene encodes CDR1 SGHVS and CDR2 FQNEAQ. Here the CDR3 reads CASSLVERGSYNEQFF. In DNA, the CDR3 is TGTGCCAGCAGCTTAGTAGAGCGGGGATCCTACAATGAGCAGTTCTTC.

V gene TRBV7-2 combines with J gene TRBJ1-4; D not certain. V lost 5 bases and J lost 8, with 21 bases in between. The V gene's germline CDR1 is SGHTA and CDR2 FQGNSA. This CDR3 comprises 16 residues. CDR3 region: CASSGIGSWPMEKLFF. The DNA of the CDR3 is TGTGCCAGCAGCGGGATCGGTAGTTGGCCGATGGAAAAACTGTTTTTT.

V gene TRBV5-4 combines with J gene TRBJ1-1; D is uncertain. The germline V gene encodes CDR1 SGHNT and CDR2 YYREEE (reference sequence). The CDR3 has 16 amino acids. V was trimmed by 4 bases and J by 1 base, leaving 17 bases between them. In DNA, the CDR3 is TGTGCCAGCAGCCAAGATGGGCGGAGCACGAACACTGAAGCTTTCTTT. Protein: CASSQDGRSTNTEAFF. Complete variable domain (other parts from reference TRBV5-4 and TRBJ1-1): ETGVTQSPTHLIKTRGQQVTLRCSSQSGHNTVSWYQQALGQGPQFIFQYYREEENGRGNFPPRFSGLQFPNYSSELNVNALELDDSALYLCASSQDGRSTNTEAFFGQGTRLTVV.

In its sample, this clonotype was seen many times. The rearrangement uses TRBV28 and TRBJ1-1; 9 nucleotides agree with TRBD1. V shed 3 bases, J shed 3 bases, and the junction held 11 bases outside the gene matches. Germline-derived CDR1 and CDR2 are MDHEN and SYDVKM. This CDR3 contains 17 residues. CDR3 in amino acids: CASSFSGTGYQYTEAFF. CDR3 sequence (DNA): TGTGCCAGCAGTTTCTCCGGGACAGGGTATCAATACACTGAAGCTTTCTTT.

As concerns this clonotype: A much larger clone differs from this one at a single base, so this may be a read error. The chain has TRBV30 and TRBJ2-3; the D is unclear. From germline, CDR1 is GTSNPN and CDR2 SVGIG (reference sequence). The CDR3 contains 15 residues. Trimming took off 0 bases at V and 5 bases at J, with 15 bases between the two ends. The CDR3 reads CAWSVGSTHGDTQYF. DNA of the CDR3: TGTGCCTGGAGTGTAGGGTCCACTCACGGAGATACGCAGTATTTT. The whole variable domain, filled in from reference TRBV30 and TRBJ2-3, reads SQTIHQWPATLVQPVGSPLSLECTVEGTSNPNLYWYRQAAGRGLQLLFYSVGIGQISSEVPQNLSASRPQDRQFILSSKKLLLSDSGFYLCAWSVGSTHGDTQYFGPGTRLTVL.

The sample holds many counts of this clonotype. The chain combines TRBV6-4 with TRBJ2-1, with TRBD2 identical over 10 bases. Germline V lookup: CDR1 MRHNA, CDR2 SNTAGT. V dropped 3 bases and J dropped 10; count of bases not matched to a gene: 6. This CDR3 is built from 14 residues. This CDR3 is CASSDEREGKEQFF. CDR3 DNA: TGTGCCAGCAGTGATGAGCGGGAGGGGAAAGAGCAGTTCTTC.

CDR3 sequence: CATSREAARNEQFF. CDR3 DNA: TGTGCCACCAGCAGAGAGGCAGCCCGAAATGAGCAGTTCTTC. The chain couples TRBV15 to TRBJ2-1; D remains ambiguous. V lost 0 bases and J lost 7, with 10 bases in between. There are 14 residues in the CDR3. CDR1 and CDR2 (germline): LNHNV, YYDKDF (reference sequence).

This chain joins TRBV9 and TRBJ2-5; D is perhaps TRBD2 (5 bases). Trimming cost V 1 base and J 5 bases, with 12 bases left between them. The CDR3 is 14 amino acids. The V gene's germline CDR1 is SGDLS and CDR2 YYNGEE. The DNA for the CDR3 is TGTGCCAGCAGCGTACCGGGGTTGGGGGAGACCCAGTACTTC. Amino acid sequence: CASSVPGLGETQYF.

This clonotype was observed a handful of times. The chain recombines TRBV7-9 with TRBJ1-6; TRBD1 aligns across 10 bases. Trimming took 4 bases from V and 9 from J; bases not matched to a gene: 9. The length of the CDR3 is 16 residues. Germline CDR1 reads SEHNR; CDR2 reads FQNEAQ (reference sequence). This CDR3 is CASSWTGTGVRSPLHF. CDR3 DNA: TGTGCCAGCAGCTGGACCGGGACAGGGGTTCGTTCACCCCTCCACTTT.

This clonotype was seen more than once but under ten times. This rearrangement joins TRBV6-6 to TRBJ2-7; D remains ambiguous. Per germline, CDR1 MNHNY and CDR2 SVGAGI (reference sequence). The CDR3 covers 15 residues. Trimming removed 9 bases from V and 3 bases from J, with 21 bases in between. CDR3 residues: CASGSGLGRNYEQYF. The CDR3, as DNA: TGTGCCAGTGGGTCTGGTCTGGGCCGGAACTACGAGCAGTACTTC.

This clonotype came up a few times. The V gene is TRBV12-3 or TRBV12-4, the J gene TRBJ2-7; D may be TRBD1 (6 bases). With 7 bases removed from V and 2 bases from J, the gap between germline ends came to 12 bases. The CDR3 has 13 residues. In DNA form, the CDR3 reads TGTGCCAGCAAATCGCAGGGGACCTACGAGCAGTACTTC. Its translation: CASKSQGTYEQYF.

The chain is built from TRBV2 and TRBJ1-2; TRBD1 might be the D (5 bases). This CDR3 has 14 amino acids. V was pared by 5 bases and J by 2 bases, with 12 bases between. The germline V gene has CDR1 SNHLY and CDR2 FYNNEI. In nucleotides, the CDR3 is TGTGCCAGCAGTCAATCGACAGTCAACTATGGCTACACCTTC. This codes for CASSQSTVNYGYTF.

This clonotype was found a few times. The chain combines TRBV6-5 with TRBJ2-7; the match to TRBD2 covers 9 bases. The length of the CDR3 is 14 residues. In germline, CDR1 is MNHEY, CDR2 SVGAGI. V was clipped by 6 bases and J by 12 bases; unmatched bases: 15. The CDR3 spells CASSPKSSGSSRYF. The CDR3 bases are TGTGCCAGCAGCCCTAAGAGTAGCGGGAGTTCGCGGTACTTC.

This clonotype was counted between two and nine times. V is TRBV18 and J is TRBJ1-6; D remains unclear. Germline values: CDR1 KGHSH, CDR2 LQKENI. The V end lost 4 bases, the J end lost 12 bases, and 10 bases lay between the germline ends. The length of the CDR3 is 12 residues. CDR3 amino acids: CASSLDLRPLHF. The CDR3 bases are TGTGCCAGCTCACTAGACCTCCGACCCCTCCACTTT. The variable domain in full, completed from reference TRBV18 and TRBJ1-6, reads NAGVMQNPRHLVRRRGQEARLRCSPMKGHSHVYWYRQLPEEGLKFMVYLQKENIIDESGMPKERFSAEFPKEGPSILRIQQVVRGDSAAYFCASSLDLRPLHFGNGTRLTVT.

This clonotype occurred a few times. V is TRBV12-3 or TRBV12-4 and J is TRBJ2-3, with unresolved D. The CDR3 is 17 amino acids. Trimming removed 4 bases at V and 2 bases at J, with 19 bases between. CDR3 coding DNA: TGTGCCAGCAGTTCCCAGTCGTTGGCTTCCTACACAGATACGCAGTATTTT. Protein: CASSSQSLASYTDTQYF.

Ten or more counts support this clonotype. This chain links TRBV20-1 with TRBJ1-2, with 8 bases matching TRBD1. Germline CDR1 is DFQATT and CDR2 is SNEGSKA (reference sequence). The CDR3 runs 14 residues. The junction had 5 bases not matched to a gene; V was cut back by 3 bases and J by 2 bases. CDR3 sequence: CSASSRTGNYGYTF. CDR3 nucleotides: TGCAGTGCTAGTTCCCGGACAGGGAACTATGGCTACACCTTC.

This clonotype turned up a few times. The V call is TRBV2, the J call TRBJ1-1; 8 bases line up with TRBD1. This CDR3 contains 14 residues. Unmatched junction bases numbered 5, after V lost 2 bases and J lost 6 bases. The germline V gene encodes CDR1 SNHLY and CDR2 FYNNEI. The CDR3 spells CASSEQGAPSEAFF. In DNA, the CDR3 is TGTGCCAGCAGTGAACAGGGGGCGCCCTCTGAAGCTTTCTTT.

J is TRBJ2-3 and V is TRBV11-2; 9 positions agree with TRBD2. Germline V lookup: CDR1 SGHAT, CDR2 FQNNGV. CDR3 length: 18 residues. The V segment lost 5 bases and the J segment 1 base; nucleotides outside the gene matches: 13. The CDR3 is CASSPPDEVAGGTDTQYF. CDR3 DNA sequence: TGTGCCAGCAGCCCCCCTGATGAGGTAGCGGGGGGCACAGATACGCAGTATTTT.